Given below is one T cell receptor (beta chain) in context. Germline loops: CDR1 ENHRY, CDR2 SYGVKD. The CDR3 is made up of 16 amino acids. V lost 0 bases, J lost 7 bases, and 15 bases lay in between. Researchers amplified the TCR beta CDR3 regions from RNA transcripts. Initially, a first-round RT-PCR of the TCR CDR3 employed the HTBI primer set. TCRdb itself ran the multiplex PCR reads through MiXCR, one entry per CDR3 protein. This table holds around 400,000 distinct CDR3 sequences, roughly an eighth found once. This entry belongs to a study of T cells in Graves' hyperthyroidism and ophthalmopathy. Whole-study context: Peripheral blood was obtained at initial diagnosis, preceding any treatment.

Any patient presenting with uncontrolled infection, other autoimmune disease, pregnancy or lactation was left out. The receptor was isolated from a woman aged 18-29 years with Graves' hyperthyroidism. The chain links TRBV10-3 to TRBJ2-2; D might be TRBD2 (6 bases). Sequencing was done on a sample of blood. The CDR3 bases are TGTGCCATCAGTGAGTCGGTTAGCGGCATAGACGGGGAGCTGTTTTTT. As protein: CAISESVSGIDGELFF.